The sequence of this TCR beta chain was determined in a study of cytomegalovirus exposure and HLA in healthy donors. The primer mix had 60 Vbeta and 13 Jbeta primers. Sequencing used immunoSEQ multiplex PCR; TCRdb keeps in-frame clones, though not all of them. The sample has approximately 100,000 clones, around 82% seen once. Only one count was recorded for this clone. CDR1 and CDR2 (germline): SGHVS, FQNEAQ. Unmatched junction bases numbered 9, after V lost 4 bases and J lost 7 bases. This CDR3 is built from 14 residues. The material sequenced was PBMCs. The TCR was taken from a woman in her 50s in good health and CMV-seropositive. The rearrangement joins TRBV7-8 to TRBJ2-7, with TRBD1 matching over 8 bases. The CDR3 spells CASSSRGRLWEQYF. The CDR3 DNA follows: TGTGCCAGCAGCTCCAGGGGGCGCCTCTGGGAGCAGTACTTC.